This T cell receptor (beta chain) comes out of a study of early T cells in non-severe SARS-CoV-2 infection. Study-wide background: Unpaired chains resulted from sequencing bulk RNA of unsorted whole blood. Overall study results and limits: Private and CD4 specificities were missed by VDJdb matching, which favored anti-spike CD8 responses.

Ten or more counts support this clonotype. Its antigen is still unknown. The library protocol tagged individual cDNA molecules with unique molecular identifiers. TCRdb used MiXCR to reprocess the 5' RACE reads, holding one entry per CDR3 protein. The table lists 60,000 to 80,000 distinct CDR3 sequences, 12% of them singletons, with around 4% in the top ten. With V trimmed by 6 bases and J by 7 bases, 8 bases remained unmatched. CDR3 length: 13 amino acids. In germline, CDR1 is SQVTM, CDR2 ANQGSEA. This clonotype was obtained from an adult who was a healthcare worker with PCR-confirmed SARS-CoV-2 infection or an uninfected control (not recorded which). The rearrangement uses TRBV29-1 and TRBJ2-1, with TRBD2 matching 8 bases. Source material: whole blood. CDR3 in amino acids: CSVAPGGPNEQFF. In DNA, the CDR3 is TGCAGCGTAGCACCGGGAGGGCCTAATGAGCAGTTCTTC.